A single TCR beta chain is shown here with its context. Its cognate antigen has yet to be identified. Per-base quality was not reported, and no clone a single base away is much larger than it. The sample is drawn from a study of T cell clonotyping in hematopoietic cell transplantation (dated by TCRdb to the early 2020s). Study-level background: A total of some 130 blood samples were gathered in the study from 35 to 45 consecutive transplant recipients along with their related donors. Recruitment of patients ran from late 2015 to early 2017, and follow-up continued until September 2020 or until death.

Broader findings and caveats from the paper: Inverse Simpson Index values from donors and from recipients before transplant predicted broader TCR repertoire diversity after transplant. A decrease in recipient TCR diversity was observed after transplant, and a progressive increase in pathologically expanded clonotypes was seen from day 30 to day 180. Only a small fraction of recipient repertoires overlapped donor repertoires, with over 95% appearing de novo at the given depth. The sample size was limited and the cells went unsorted, which meant the CD4 and CD8 repertoire contributions could not be told apart.

What this sample's time point label stands for: 100 days after allo-HCT. Recipient blood was collected about 28 days before transplant and at days 30, 100 and 180 after transplant. Nuclei Lysis Solution was used to extract genomic DNA from fresh or cryopreserved unfractionated peripheral blood mononuclear cells. The immunoSEQ assay, a bias-controlled multiplex PCR using V- and J-specific primers, was used to amplify TCR beta CDR3 regions from genomic DNA. In a second PCR step, a proprietary barcode and Illumina adapter sequences were attached to the CDR3 amplicons. An Illumina MiSeq instrument was used for sequencing of the CDR3 libraries. Turning to the authors' computational methods: Export and quality control were done with immunoSEQ Analyzer 3.0, while downstream analyses used R Bioconductor and Immunarch. Only productive rearrangements in the normalized downsampled data set were used to calculate repertoire metrics. In the normalized cohort, clonotypes with more than 5 templates were defined as pathologically expanded. Repertoire diversity was measured with the Inverse Simpson Index. The non-normalized data set was used for CMV-specificity analyses so that all clonotypes could be captured. In its TCRdb copy, this immuneACCESS table keeps in-frame sequences only and misses some clones. Where compared with another copy, unresolved V genes explain less than half of these, and the others have no known cause. The V and J calls and the clone size are those of that table, but D and trimming were determined from the DNA. This sample gives thousands of clones in total; about three quarters of them show up just once. The top ten hold 30% to 35% of the sample.

Trimming costs V 4 bases and J 3 bases, and their ends lie 15 bases apart. Inclusive of the bounding cysteine and phenylalanine, the CDR3 is 15 residues long. Solely the CDR3 DNA is kept, with 45 bases framed from the first base. Sequences LGHNA (CDR1) and YNFKEQ (CDR2) are obtained from the germline V gene. The TCR comes from a female patient between 25 and 45 years old who had an allogeneic stem cell transplant, so the T cells may come from the graft donor. Some clones in this sample may be carry-over from other donors' samples. The sequence joins TRBV4-2 to TRBJ2-5; the D gene assignment is ambiguous. Sequences were derived from PBMCs, sampled 100 days after allogeneic stem cell transplant. The CDR3 sequence is CASSPELSMEETQYF. The DNA reads as follows: TGTGCCAGCAGCCCCGAGTTGTCGATGGAAGAGACCCAGTACTTC.